The present entry profiles one T cell receptor beta chain with its context. V was trimmed by 4 bases and J by 5 bases, leaving 11 bases between them. CDR1 is LGHDT, CDR2 YNNKEL, per germline (reference sequence). The CDR3 length is 13 residues. Original data processing: Estimation of nucleated cell counts relied on the amplification of reference gene primers. Clones were read by immunoSEQ multiplex PCR, and TCRdb kept only the in-frame ones, dropping some. D and trimming were read from the DNA, whereas the V and J calls and clone size are those reported in that table. The data contain about 280,000 clones, roughly 80% of them singletons. Before they entered the study, exposed participants had met a COVID-19 case within 2 weeks. These data originate in a study of blood T cell repertoires in COVID-19. On the study more broadly: Italy, Spain and the United States were the sources of the convalescent and acute COVID-19 samples. Sample material is recorded as cDNA or gDNA derived from T cells, B-cell-depleted T cells, or PBMCs.

The origin of this receptor is a man in his forties or fifties who had been exposed to COVID-19. The sequencing sample was made of PBMCs or T cells enriched from blood (not recorded which). The V call is TRBV3-1 (or the pseudogene TRBV3-2), the J call TRBJ1-1; D not resolved. The CDR3 DNA sequence: TGTGCCAGCAGCCTCATCGGAGGGACTGAAGCTTTCTTT. It encodes CASSLIGGTEAFF.